Shown below are 9 T cell receptor beta chains from a single sample sequenced in a study of blood T cell repertoires in COVID-19 (dated by TCRdb to the early 2020s). Libraries were made using the immunoSEQ multiplex PCR assay. TCRdb's version of the immuneACCESS table is confined to in-frame rearrangements and falls short of the full clone set. An unresolved V gene accounts for under half of the shortfall where checked; the remainder is of unknown origin. The sample table contains 110,000 to 150,000 clones; only one count was recorded for 65% to 90% of them. The ten largest clones capture approximately 10% of the sample. The sample taken for sequencing was peripheral blood. These TCRs come from a man in his sixties with active or convalescent COVID-19.

The chain uses TRBV30 and TRBJ1-6; 7 bases agree with TRBD1. Looked up from germline, CDR1 is GTSNPN and CDR2 is SVGIG (reference sequence). Unmatched junction bases numbered 10, after V lost 1 base and J lost 10 bases. The CDR3 length is 15 residues. CDR3 in amino acids: CAWSEGTVLYSPLHF. The CDR3 nucleotides read TGTGCCTGGAGTGAAGGGACAGTATTATACTCACCCCTCCACTTT.

V is TRBV27 and J is TRBJ2-3; the D gene is possibly TRBD2 (6 bases). This CDR3 has 14 residues. Germline lookup yields CDR1 MNHEY and CDR2 SMNVEV (reference sequence). The V end was cut by 6 bases, the J end by 1 base, with 11 bases between. CDR3 nucleotides: TGTGCCAGCAGATTAGCGGTCCGCACAGATACGCAGTATTTT. The encoded protein is CASRLAVRTDTQYF.

The chain joins TRBV6-5 to TRBJ1-2; TRBD1 matches at 9 bases. Per germline, CDR1 MNHEY and CDR2 SVGAGI. J gave up 5 bases and V 2 bases, and 6 bases lay outside the gene matches. CDR3 length: 15 amino acids. Here the CDR3 DNA reads TGTGCCAGCAGTTACACCACCGGGACAGGGTATGGCTACACCTTC. Its protein product is CASSYTTGTGYGYTF.

V usage is TRBV9 and J usage is TRBJ1-1, with D tentatively TRBD1 (5 bases). The germline CDR1 and CDR2 sequences are SGDLS and YYNGEE. The germline V and J ends were trimmed by 0 bases and 5 bases, with 14 bases remaining between them. This CDR3 has 15 residues. The CDR3 loop reads CASSVAGVRKTEAFF. CDR3 nucleotide sequence: TGTGCCAGCAGCGTAGCGGGGGTAAGAAAAACTGAAGCTTTCTTT.

This clone has only one observation. This chain joins TRBV5-1 and TRBJ2-2; the match to TRBD2 covers 9 bases. This CDR3 is built from 17 residues. V trimming: 0 bases; J trimming: 5 bases; junction bases outside the gene matches: 8. The germline V gene encodes CDR1 SGHRS and CDR2 YFSETQ. CDR3 region: CASSLVLAGPLTGELFF. As DNA, the CDR3 is TGCGCCAGCAGCTTGGTCCTAGCGGGGCCTCTAACCGGGGAGCTGTTTTTT.

CDR3 in amino acids: CASSQGLMNTEAFF. Written as DNA, the CDR3 is TGTGCCAGCAGCCAAGGTCTAATGAACACTGAAGCTTTCTTT. V is TRBV3-1 (or the pseudogene TRBV3-2) and J is TRBJ1-1; no firm D call. CDR3 size: 14 residues. V lost 1 base and J 0 bases, leaving 6 bases between the germline ends. Germline CDR1 reads LGHDT; CDR2 reads YNNKEL (reference sequence).

V is TRBV11-3 and J is TRBJ2-3; 10 positions match TRBD2. The trim removed 0 bases at V and 2 bases at J, leaving 11 bases unmatched. The CDR3 has 19 residues. Germline V gene data show CDR1 as SGHNT and CDR2 as YENEEA. The CDR3 loop reads CASSLDGTSARKLTDTQYF. CDR3 DNA: TGTGCCAGCAGCTTAGATGGGACTAGCGCCCGTAAACTCACAGATACGCAGTATTTT.

The CDR3 sequence: CASIGQGAGNTIYF. The CDR3 region has the DNA TGTGCCAGCATAGGACAGGGGGCTGGAAACACCATATATTTT. The chain links TRBV2 to TRBJ1-3; 10 bases line up with TRBD1. The V and J ends lost 7 bases and 2 bases, in that order; junction bases with no gene match: 2. The V gene's germline CDR1 is SNHLY and CDR2 FYNNEI. This CDR3 region has 14 residues.

V and J are TRBV19 and TRBJ1-4, with a tentative D call TRBD1 (5 bases). Per the germline V gene, CDR1 is LNHDA and CDR2 is SQIVND (reference sequence). The V end lost 3 bases, the J end lost 2 bases, and 19 bases lay between the germline ends. The CDR3 totals 18 residues. CDR3 sequence reads: CASSILGLQRRTNEKLFF. The DNA for the CDR3 is TGTGCCAGTAGTATCCTGGGACTTCAGCGTAGGACTAATGAAAAACTGTTTTTT.